The 8 T cell receptor beta chains given below trace back to one sample, sequenced in a study of T cell responses to AZD1222 COVID-19 vaccine. Sequenced by immunoSEQ multiplex PCR; TCRdb stores in-frame clones only, minus some. Found here are 99,000 or so clones, 75% to 90% of them singletons; the top ten hold 7% to 10%. Sequenced here: peripheral blood, sampled on day 0 of AZD1222 vaccination. The receptors derive from an adult in good health.

The V and J genes are TRBV28 and TRBJ2-1; 15 nucleotides match TRBD2. The CDR3 is 18 residues long. Germline CDR1 reads MDHEN; CDR2 reads SYDVKM. V shed 4 bases and J 4 bases; nucleotides not matched to a gene: 8. CDR3 DNA: TGTGCCAGCAGTTCCCGGGGACTAGCGGGGGGCCCATACAATGAGCAGTTCTTC. It codes for CASSSRGLAGGPYNEQFF. The entire variable domain, with the rest obtained from reference TRBV28 and TRBJ2-1, is as follows: DVKVTQSSRYLVKRTGEKVFLECVQDMDHENMFWYRQDPGLGLRLIYFSYDVKMKEKGDIPEGYSVSREKKERFSLILESASTNQTSMYLCASSSRGLAGGPYNEQFFGPGTRLTVL.

The V gene is TRBV5-1, the J gene TRBJ1-6; no clear D gene. Germline V gene lookup returns CDR1 SGHRS and CDR2 YFSETQ. V lost 4 bases and J lost 8, with 10 bases in between. The CDR3 has 13 residues. Here the CDR3 DNA reads TGCGCCAGCAGCCCATATGGGGATTCACCCCTCCACTTT. It is translated as CASSPYGDSPLHF.

The CDR3 loop reads CASGFYWSYGTEAFF. Here the CDR3 DNA reads TGTGCCAGCGGGTTTTATTGGTCCTACGGCACTGAAGCTTTCTTT. The chain has TRBV28 and TRBJ1-1; D call uncertain. Trimming removed 8 bases from V and 4 bases from J, with 20 bases in between. Germline V gives CDR1 MDHEN, CDR2 SYDVKM. The CDR3 has 15 amino acids. Complete variable domain (other parts from reference TRBV28 and TRBJ1-1): DVKVTQSSRYLVKRTGEKVFLECVQDMDHENMFWYRQDPGLGLRLIYFSYDVKMKEKGDIPEGYSVSREKKERFSLILESASTNQTSMYLCASGFYWSYGTEAFFGQGTRLTVV.

V usage is TRBV5-1 and J usage is TRBJ2-7; the D is unclear. The germline gives CDR1 SGHRS, CDR2 YFSETQ. The germline V and J ends were trimmed by 0 bases and 7 bases, with 23 bases remaining between them. This CDR3 region has 17 residues. CDR3 protein: CASSLGSGRWENGEQYF. The CDR3 DNA sequence: TGCGCCAGCAGCTTGGGGTCAGGCCGATGGGAAAACGGTGAGCAGTACTTC.

The chain employs TRBV15 and TRBJ1-2, with D hard to call. Per germline, CDR1 LNHNV and CDR2 YYDKDF (reference sequence). The V end was cut by 3 bases, the J end by 4 bases, with 12 bases between. The CDR3 is 14 residues long. CDR3: CATSSERLPYGYTF. Written as DNA, the CDR3 is TGTGCCACCAGCAGCGAACGGCTACCCTATGGCTACACCTTC. The full variable domain, with the rest looked up from reference TRBV15 and TRBJ1-2, is DAMVIQNPRYQVTQFGKPVTLSCSQTLNHNVMYWYQQKSSQAPKLLFHYYDKDFNNEADTPDNFQSRRPNTSFCFLDIRSPGLGDTAMYLCATSSERLPYGYTFGSGTRLTVV.

The chain couples TRBV19 to TRBJ1-6; D remains unclear. Trimming shortened V by 4 bases and J by 5 bases, and 9 bases separated the two germline ends. The CDR3 is 14 amino acids. Germline CDR1 is LNHDA and CDR2 is SQIVND (reference sequence). The CDR3 sequence is CASSKYQDNSPLHF. CDR3 DNA sequence: TGTGCCAGTAGTAAATACCAGGATAATTCACCCCTCCACTTT.

The table lists this clone with a count of one. The rearrangement uses TRBV24-1 and TRBJ2-3, with TRBD1 as a possible D gene (6 bases). This CDR3 is built from 18 residues. Germline CDR1 and CDR2: KGHDR and SFDVKD. V dropped 3 bases and J dropped 1 base, with 19 bases sitting between them. The CDR3 nucleotides read TGTGCCACCAGTGATCCCAAACGAACAGGGATCGGCACAGATACGCAGTATTTT. Its translation: CATSDPKRTGIGTDTQYF.

This chain links TRBV29-1 with TRBJ2-1; TRBD1 aligns across 9 bases. The V segment lost 6 bases and the J segment 3 bases; nucleotides outside the gene matches: 12. The germline CDR1 and CDR2 sequences are SQVTM and ANQGSEA. The CDR3 runs 16 residues. The CDR3 bases are TGCAGCGTCAACAGGGGGCCCGGGGTCGACTACAATGAGCAGTTCTTC. Translating gives CSVNRGPGVDYNEQFF.